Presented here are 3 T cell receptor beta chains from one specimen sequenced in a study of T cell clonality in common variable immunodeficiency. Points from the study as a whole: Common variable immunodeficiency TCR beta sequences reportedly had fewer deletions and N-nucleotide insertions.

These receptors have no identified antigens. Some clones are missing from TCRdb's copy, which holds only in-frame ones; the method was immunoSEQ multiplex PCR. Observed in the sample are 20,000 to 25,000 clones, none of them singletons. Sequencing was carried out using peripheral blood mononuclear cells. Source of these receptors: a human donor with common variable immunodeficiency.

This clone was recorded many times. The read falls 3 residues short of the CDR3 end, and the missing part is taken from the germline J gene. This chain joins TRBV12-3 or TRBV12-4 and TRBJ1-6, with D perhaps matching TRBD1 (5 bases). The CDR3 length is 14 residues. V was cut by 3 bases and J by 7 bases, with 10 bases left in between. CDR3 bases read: TGTGCCAGCAGTTTTGGGGCAGGCAATTCACCC. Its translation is CASSFGAGNSP. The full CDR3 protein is CASSFGAGNSPLHF.

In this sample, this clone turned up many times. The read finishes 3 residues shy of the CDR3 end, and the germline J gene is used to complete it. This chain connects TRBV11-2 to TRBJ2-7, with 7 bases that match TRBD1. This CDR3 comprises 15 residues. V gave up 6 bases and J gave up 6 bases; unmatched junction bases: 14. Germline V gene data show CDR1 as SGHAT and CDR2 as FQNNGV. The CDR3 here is CASRPVAGGFSEQYF. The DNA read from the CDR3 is TGTGCCAGCAGACCGGTGGCAGGGGGATTCTCCGAG.

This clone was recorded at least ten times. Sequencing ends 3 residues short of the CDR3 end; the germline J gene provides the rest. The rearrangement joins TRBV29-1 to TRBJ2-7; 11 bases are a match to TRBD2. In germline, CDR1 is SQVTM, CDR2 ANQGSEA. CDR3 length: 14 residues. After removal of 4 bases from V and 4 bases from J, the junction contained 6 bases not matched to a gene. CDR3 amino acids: CSVVLASGGYEQYF. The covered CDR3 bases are TGCAGCGTTGTTTTGGCTAGCGGGGGGTACGAG.